This section outlines one T cell receptor (beta chain) sequence together with its context. The target antigen is unknown. J was trimmed by 8 bases and V by 4 bases; bases with no gene match: 7. The length of the CDR3 is 14 residues. From germline, CDR1 is SGHVS and CDR2 FQNEAQ. The data were obtained in a study of PD-1 blockade in classical Hodgkin lymphoma. Every single patient, without exception, relapsed after autologous stem cell transplantation, and brentuximab vedotin exposure varied. The study's findings and limits: The baseline diversity of complete responders showed similarity to that of newly diagnosed patients.

TCRdb keeps only in-frame clones here, not all; method: immunoSEQ multiplex PCR. The data contain 20,000 to 25,000 clones, about 71% of them singletons. V and J are TRBV7-8 and TRBJ1-2; the match to TRBD1 covers 10 bases. The sequencing used peripheral blood mononuclear cells (PBMCs), collected at baseline. The receptor was isolated from a human donor with classical Hodgkin lymphoma. The CDR3 protein is CASSSLDRGPGYTF. CDR3 nucleotides: TGTGCCAGCAGCTCCCTAGACAGGGGGCCGGGCTACACCTTC.